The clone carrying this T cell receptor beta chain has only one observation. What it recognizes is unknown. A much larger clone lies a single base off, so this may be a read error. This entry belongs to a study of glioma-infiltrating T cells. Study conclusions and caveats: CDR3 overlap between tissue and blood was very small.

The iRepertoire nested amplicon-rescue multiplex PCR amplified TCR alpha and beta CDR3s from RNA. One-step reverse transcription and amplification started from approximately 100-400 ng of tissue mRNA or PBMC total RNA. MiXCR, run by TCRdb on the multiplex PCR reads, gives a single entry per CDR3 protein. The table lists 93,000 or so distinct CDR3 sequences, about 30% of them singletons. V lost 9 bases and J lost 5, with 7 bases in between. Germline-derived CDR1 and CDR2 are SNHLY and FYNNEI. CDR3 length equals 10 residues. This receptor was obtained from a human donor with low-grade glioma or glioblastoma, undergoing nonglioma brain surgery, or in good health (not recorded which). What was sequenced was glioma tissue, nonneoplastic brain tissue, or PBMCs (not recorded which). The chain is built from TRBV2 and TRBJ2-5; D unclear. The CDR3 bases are TGTGCCAGAAAATATGAGACCCAGTACTTC. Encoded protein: CARKYETQYF.